This T cell receptor beta chain derives from a study of T-cell memory formation after mild COVID-19. MiXCR was run by TCRdb on the 5' RACE reads, yielding one entry per CDR3 protein. The sample yields roughly 240,000 distinct CDR3 sequences, approximately 15% seen once. V shed 0 bases and J 11 bases; nucleotides not matched to a gene: 4. Germline V gene data show CDR1 as MGHRA and CDR2 as YSYEKL. This CDR3 has 15 amino acids. This sequence joins TRBV4-1 and TRBJ1-6; 10 nucleotides agree with TRBD1. The clonotype originates from an adult woman who had mild COVID-19 (a few samples of this study predate the infection). Cell type and time point are not known. The sequencing sample was made of PBMCs or a T cell subset sorted from them (not recorded which). The CDR3 loop reads CASSQDDRGRPPLHF. The CDR3 DNA reads as TGCGCCAGCAGCCAAGATGACAGGGGGCGACCACCCCTCCACTTT.